These 12 T cell receptor beta chains originate from one sample sequenced in a study of regulatory T cells in long-lasting Graves disease. Libraries of TCR beta came from iRepertoire HTBI primers plus Arm-PCR of CDR3 regions. TCRdb used MiXCR to reprocess the multiplex PCR reads, holding one entry per CDR3 protein. The table has hundreds of thousands of distinct CDR3 sequences, around 20% seen once. Described time point: persistent/refractory GD, antithyroid drugs over 5 years with positive TRAb. RNA isolated from PBMCs was used to make the TCR library. The material sequenced was peripheral blood mononuclear cells (PBMCs), taken when the disease was refractory, from a patient treated with antithyroid drugs. The receptors originated from a female donor with Graves disease.

This chain joins TRBV5-1 and TRBJ1-2; D might be TRBD1 (6 bases). CDR1 and CDR2 (germline): SGHRS, YFSETQ. Trimming pared 4 bases from V and 3 bases from J, leaving 16 bases between. CDR3 length: 15 amino acids. CDR3 protein: CASSADRLLDYGYTF. CDR3 in DNA: TGCGCCAGCAGCGCGGACAGACTTCTAGACTATGGCTACACCTTC.

On this clonotype: At one boundary the junction diverges from the germline segment, which might be a read error. This chain connects TRBV7-2 to TRBJ2-2; a weak D match, TRBD1 (7 bases). Germline CDR1 reads SGHTA; CDR2 reads FQGNSA. The CDR3 spans 17 residues. The CDR3 is CASSLSLGQLNTGGLFF. The CDR3 bases are TGTGCCAGCAGCTTAAGCCTGGGACAGCTGAACACCGGGGGGCTGTTTTTT. Based on the CDR3 plus reference TRBV7-2 and TRBJ2-2, the full variable domain is GAGVSQSPSNKVTEKGKDVELRCDPISGHTALYWYRQSLGQGLEFLIYFQGNSAPDKSGLPSDRFSAERTGGSVSTLTIQRTQQEDSAVYLCASSLSLGQLNTGGLFFGEGSRLTVL.

This rearrangement joins TRBV5-1 to TRBJ2-2; D gene unclear. CDR1 SGHRS and CDR2 YFSETQ come from the germline V gene. The CDR3 contains 16 residues. Trimming pared 1 base from V and 7 bases from J, leaving 17 bases between. The CDR3 sequence is CASSLLSGPRIGELFF. The CDR3 region has the DNA TGCGCCAGCAGCTTGCTTTCCGGGCCCCGAATCGGGGAGCTGTTTTTT.

The chain uses TRBV25-1 and TRBJ1-5; 8 bases line up with TRBD1. Germline V lookup: CDR1 MGHDK, CDR2 SYGVNS. V was pared by 5 bases and J by 4 bases, with 4 bases of the junction left unmatched. CDR3 length: 14 amino acids. The chain's CDR3 is CASSSGGWNQPQHF. The CDR3 coding sequence is TGTGCCAGCAGTTCAGGGGGCTGGAATCAGCCCCAGCATTTT. Based on the CDR3 plus reference TRBV25-1 and TRBJ1-5, the full variable domain is EADIYQTPRYLVIGTGKKITLECSQTMGHDKMYWYQQDPGMELHLIHYSYGVNSTEKGDLSSESTVSRIRTEHFPLTLESARPSHTSQYLCASSSGGWNQPQHFGDGTRLSIL.

The rearrangement links TRBV19 to TRBJ1-1; maybe TRBD1 (6 bases). The V end was cut by 1 base, the J end by 7 bases, with 13 bases between. This CDR3 comprises 14 residues. Germline V gene lookup returns CDR1 LNHDA and CDR2 SQIVND (reference sequence). DNA of the CDR3: TGTGCCAGTAGTATAGCGCAGGGGAAGAATGAAGCTTTCTTT. Translation: CASSIAQGKNEAFF.

This clonotype was observed a few times. This chain links TRBV6-5 with TRBJ2-5, with TRBD2 identical over 7 bases. The CDR3 has 14 residues. With V trimmed by 3 bases and J by 5 bases, 6 bases remained unmatched. Germline CDR1 is MNHEY and CDR2 is SVGAGI. This chain's CDR3 is CASSYWRGGETQYF. The CDR3 bases are TGTGCCAGCAGTTATTGGAGGGGAGGGGAGACCCAGTACTTC.

This chain connects TRBV28 to TRBJ2-3, with 7 bases identical to TRBD2. Per the germline V gene, CDR1 is MDHEN and CDR2 is SYDVKM. This CDR3 is 15 amino acids long. J gave up 5 bases and V 10 bases, and 15 bases lay outside the gene matches. CDR3 sequence (DNA): TGTGCCACCATGTATGGGGGGGAGTTAGAAGATACGCAGTATTTT. Translating gives CATMYGGELEDTQYF.

V usage is TRBV4-1 and J usage is TRBJ2-4, with D unclear. Per the germline V gene, CDR1 is MGHRA and CDR2 is YSYEKL. The CDR3 is 18 residues long. Trimming took 4 bases from V and 0 from J, leaving 19 bases between them. This chain's CDR3 is CASSPTPVRLLAKNIQYF. The CDR3 region has the DNA TGCGCCAGCAGCCCTACACCCGTTCGGCTTCTAGCCAAAAACATTCAGTACTTC.

At least ten counts were recorded for this clonotype. The chain employs TRBV7-2 and TRBJ2-7, with TRBD2 matching 7 bases. Trimming took 2 bases from V and 3 from J; bases not matched to a gene: 4. The CDR3 sequence is 14 residues long. Germline CDR1 and CDR2: SGHTA and FQGNSA. The CDR3 DNA is TGTGCCAGCAGCTTACCACTAGCGAGCTACGAGCAGTACTTC. Its protein is CASSLPLASYEQYF.

The chain employs TRBV6-4 and TRBJ1-1; tentative D call: TRBD1 (6 bases). V lost 6 bases and J lost 5, with 22 bases in between. The CDR3 runs to 16 residues. CDR1 and CDR2 from the germline V gene are MRHNA and SNTAGT. This CDR3 is CASSPETGQTGTEAFF. The DNA of the CDR3 is TGTGCCAGCAGCCCAGAAACAGGACAGACTGGGACTGAAGCTTTCTTT.

This chain links TRBV7-8 with TRBJ2-7; D ambiguous. Germline V gives CDR1 SGHVS, CDR2 FQNEAQ. The CDR3 has 16 amino acids. V was cut by 1 base and J by 3 bases, with 16 bases left in between. The CDR3 region is CASSLGLHDTYYEQYF. CDR3 in DNA: TGTGCCAGCAGCTTAGGTCTCCACGACACCTACTACGAGCAGTACTTC.

The chain has TRBV11-1 and TRBJ1-5; D is uncertain. CDR1 is SGHAT, CDR2 FQDESV, per germline (reference sequence). This CDR3 region has 13 residues. V was pared by 1 base and J by 5 bases, with 6 bases between. CDR3 sequence reads: CASSLETDQPQHF. Written as DNA, the CDR3 is TGTGCCAGCAGCTTAGAAACTGATCAGCCCCAGCATTTT.